The present TCR beta chain was sequenced within a study of blood T cells in healthy people across ages. General study points: The donors' CMV status was not determined, possibly confounding changes in expanded clonotypes.

Each sample gave at least 6.5 million isolated PBMCs. Trimming left V 6 bases short and J 0 bases short, with 18 bases between. Germline values: CDR1 DFQATT, CDR2 SNEGSKA (reference sequence). This CDR3 contains 16 residues. A sample-barcoded 5' primer and a J-beta primer mix were used in a second PCR of roughly 6 to 11 cycles. TCRdb reprocessed the 5' RACE reads via MiXCR and lists one record per CDR3 protein. Among under 1 million distinct CDR3 sequences listed, approximately 48% were seen once. This clonotype was picked up a small number of times. Its antigen is not identified. The TCR was taken from a man in his 60s in good health. What was sequenced was blood. This rearrangement joins TRBV20-1 to TRBJ2-1; tentatively, D is TRBD1 (5 bases). In nucleotides, the CDR3 is TGCAGTGCACATCGGTTTGGACACTCCTCCTACAATGAGCAGTTCTTC. It is translated as CSAHRFGHSSYNEQFF.